The 13 T cell receptor beta chains listed next were all sequenced from one sample in a study of CD8 T cells in Susac syndrome (dated by TCRdb to the late 2010s). The library was made by the immunoSEQ multiplex PCR assay. RNA was extracted with the RNeasy kit and roughly 0.45 to 1 ug was reverse transcribed using random hexamers. TCRdb reprocessing: public reads trimmed at Q25 with fastp, clones called with MiXCR, in-frame beta chains kept. CDR3 protein duplicates are merged, each entry listing the most common genes and DNA. Present in this sample are about 210,000 distinct CDR3 sequences, approximately 93% of which were seen just once. Approximately 0.1% of the sample lies in the top ten. Sequencing used CD4+ T cells from PBMCs. The receptors here all came from a human donor in good health.

The chain combines TRBV6-1 with TRBJ2-2; the D is unclear. V gave up 6 bases and J gave up 4 bases, with 15 bases separating them. Germline CDR1 is MNHNS and CDR2 is SASEGT. This CDR3 spans 15 amino acids. The CDR3 DNA is TGTGCCAGCAGCTCCAAGGCCGGTCGCACCGGGGAGCTGTTTTTT. Translation: CASSSKAGRTGELFF.

The chain combines TRBV4-1 with TRBJ2-1; TRBD1 matches 7 bases. Germline-derived CDR1 and CDR2 are MGHRA and YSYEKL. This CDR3 is 15 amino acids long. V lost 4 bases to trimming and J lost 0 bases; unmatched junction nucleotides: 3. The CDR3 nucleotides are TGCGCCAGCAGCCGGTCAGGGGGCTCCTACAATGAGCAGTTCTTC. This gives the protein CASSRSGGSYNEQFF.

In its sample, this clonotype was seen once. The rearrangement uses TRBV12-3 or TRBV12-4 and TRBJ1-5; 11 nucleotides line up with TRBD1. Trimming removed 3 bases from V and 6 bases from J; junction bases left unmatched: 4. The CDR3 covers 15 residues. The CDR3 nucleotides read TGTGCCAGCAGTTTGGGACAGGGGGTGGTTCAGCCCCAGCATTTT. It yields the protein CASSLGQGVVQPQHF.

Written as DNA, the CDR3 is TGTGCCAGCAGCCGGGGGATGAACACTGAAGCTTTCTTT. Its protein is CASSRGMNTEAFF. This chain joins TRBV5-6 and TRBJ1-1; possibly TRBD1 for D (5 bases). Trimming removed 4 bases at V and 0 bases at J, with 7 bases between. Germline V gene lookup returns CDR1 SGHDT and CDR2 YYEEEE. The CDR3 has 13 amino acids.

The chain employs TRBV28 and TRBJ2-5; 8 nucleotides match TRBD1. The germline V gene encodes CDR1 MDHEN and CDR2 SYDVKM. V dropped 6 bases and J dropped 1; count of bases not matched to a gene: 13. The CDR3 totals 17 residues. The CDR3 sequence: CASSAPSGGFPQETQYF. CDR3 coding DNA: TGTGCCAGCAGCGCCCCCTCAGGGGGCTTCCCCCAAGAGACCCAGTACTTC.

The V gene is TRBV12-3 or TRBV12-4, the J gene TRBJ2-2; 8 positions match TRBD1. V shed 4 bases and J 6 bases; nucleotides not matched to a gene: 7. The CDR3 runs to 15 residues. The CDR3 loop is CASSSSDRGAGELFF. The CDR3 nucleotides are TGTGCCAGCAGTTCCAGTGACAGGGGCGCCGGGGAGCTGTTTTTT.

Notes on this clonotype: The CDR3 carries no conserved terminal phenylalanine or tryptophan, so it likely arises from a read error. The J gene is TRBJ2-3, the V gene TRBV9; possible D gene TRBD2, 5 bases. Looked up from germline, CDR1 is SGDLS and CDR2 is YYNGEE. The CDR3 contains 17 residues. Trimming shortened V by 0 bases and J by 5 bases, and 19 bases separated the two germline ends. CDR3 region: CASSVGPSGLGKDTQYL. For the CDR3, the DNA is TGTGCCAGCAGCGTAGGTCCTTCGGGGTTGGGGAAAGATACGCAGTATCTT.

There are a few counts of this clonotype. Here the CDR3 reads CASSQETGELFF. The DNA of the CDR3 is TGTGCCAGCAGTCAGGAGACCGGGGAGCTGTTTTTT. The rearrangement uses TRBV12-3 or TRBV12-4 and TRBJ2-2; D unclear. This CDR3 contains 12 residues. V was clipped by 5 bases and J by 5 bases, with 6 bases between them.

CDR3 residues: CSARDRWDSLSNQPQHF. CDR3 nucleotide sequence: TGCAGTGCTAGAGATCGGTGGGACAGTCTTAGCAATCAGCCCCAGCATTTT. The J gene is TRBJ1-5, the V gene TRBV20-1; 7 nucleotides agree with TRBD1. V was clipped by 0 bases and J by 0 bases; unmatched bases: 8. The CDR3 contains 17 residues. CDR1 and CDR2 (germline): DFQATT, SNEGSKA (reference sequence).

The sample holds one count of this clonotype. The chain combines TRBV15 with TRBJ1-2; 8 nucleotides agree with TRBD1. This CDR3 contains 15 residues. V lost 0 bases and J lost 4; bases outside the gene matches: 4. Germline loops: CDR1 LNHNV, CDR2 YYDKDF (reference sequence). The CDR3 bases are TGTGCCACCAGCAGAGAGACAGGGGTTGGCTATGGCTACACCTTC. Its protein product is CATSRETGVGYGYTF.

This clonotype turned up a few times. The rearrangement links TRBV4-3 to TRBJ2-4; D unresolved. V gave up 0 bases and J gave up 4 bases, with 4 bases separating them. The CDR3 extends over 13 amino acids. Germline CDR1 and CDR2: LGHNA and YSLEER. The CDR3 bases are TGCGCCAGCAGCCAAGATCCAAAAAACATTCAGTACTTC. It encodes CASSQDPKNIQYF.

The V gene is TRBV5-1, the J gene TRBJ2-2, with unresolved D. The CDR3 has 12 amino acids. The germline CDR1 and CDR2 sequences are SGHRS and YFSETQ. The ends were cut back, 0 bases at V and 7 bases at J, with 4 bases in the middle. The CDR3 region has the DNA TGCGCCAGCAGCTTGGAGATCGGGGAGCTGTTTTTT. Translated: CASSLEIGELFF.

The V gene is TRBV29-1, the J gene TRBJ2-5; possibly TRBD2 for D (5 bases). Trimming stripped 4 bases from V and 7 bases from J, with 16 bases between. From germline, CDR1 is SQVTM and CDR2 ANQGSEA. The CDR3 covers 13 residues. The CDR3 DNA sequence: TGCAGCGTTGGGGTCGACGCACGGGGGACCCAGTACTTC. Protein product: CSVGVDARGTQYF. The full variable domain, in which reference TRBV29-1 and TRBJ2-5 provide the parts outside the CDR3, is SAVISQKPSRDICQRGTSLTIQCQVDSQVTMMFWYRQQPGQSLTLIATANQGSEATYESGFVIDKFPISRPNLTFSTLTVSNMSPEDSSIYLCSVGVDARGTQYFGPGTRLLVL.